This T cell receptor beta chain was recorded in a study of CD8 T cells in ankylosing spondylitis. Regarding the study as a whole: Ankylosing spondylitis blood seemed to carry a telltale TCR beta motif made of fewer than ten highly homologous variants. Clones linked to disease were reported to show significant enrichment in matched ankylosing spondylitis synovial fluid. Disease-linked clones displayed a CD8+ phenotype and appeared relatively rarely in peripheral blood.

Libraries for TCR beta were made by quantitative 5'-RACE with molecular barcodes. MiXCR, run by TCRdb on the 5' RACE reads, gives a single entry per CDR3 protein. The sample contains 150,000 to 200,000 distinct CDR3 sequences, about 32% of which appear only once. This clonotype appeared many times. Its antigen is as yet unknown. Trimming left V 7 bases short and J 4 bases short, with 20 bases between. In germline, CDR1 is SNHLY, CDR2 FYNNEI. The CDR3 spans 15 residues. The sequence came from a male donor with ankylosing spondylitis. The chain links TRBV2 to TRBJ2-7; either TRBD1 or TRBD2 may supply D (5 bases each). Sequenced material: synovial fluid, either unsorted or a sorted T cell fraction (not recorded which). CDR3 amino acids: CASTERGGFAYEQYF. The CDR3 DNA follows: TGTGCCAGCACAGAACGGGGCGGGTTCGCTTACGAGCAGTACTTC.